This TCR beta chain was documented in a study of blood T cells in healthy people across ages. Study results and limitations: Leaving the PBMCs unsorted stopped any conclusive comparison of naive versus antigen-experienced cells. A strong correlation was found between TCR beta diversity and the percentage of naive T cells.

Sample-barcoded 5' priming and a J-beta primer mix drove a second PCR of roughly 7 to 11 cycles. Individual samples furnished no less than 2.5 million CDR3-containing paired-end reads apiece. TCRdb analysed the 5' RACE reads with MiXCR anew, one entry per CDR3 protein. The sample comprises hundreds of thousands of distinct CDR3 sequences, approximately 30% of which are singletons, and approximately 14% rests with the top ten. Germline lookup yields CDR1 KGHDR and CDR2 SFDVKD. CDR3 length: 17 residues. Of note for this clonotype: What it recognizes is unknown. One junction end disagrees with the germline gene, perhaps due to a read error.

The V call is TRBV24-1, the J call TRBJ2-2, with TRBD1 matching over 7 bases. The sequence was collected from a woman older than 75 in good health. Sequencing used blood. CDR3 DNA sequence: TGCGCCACCAGTGCTCCAGGGGGTATCGCGAACACCGGGGAGCTGTTTTTT. It specifies CATSAPGGIANTGELFF.